A single sample gave rise to the 3 T cell receptor beta chains below, sequenced in a study of technical replicates of blood from a few donors. Some clones are missing from TCRdb's copy, which holds only in-frame ones; the method was immunoSEQ multiplex PCR. This sample has approximately 89,000 clones, with 94% found just once. The sample consisted of T cells isolated from PBMCs. These receptors all come from a human donor in good health.

J is TRBJ2-7 and V is TRBV4-2, with a weak D call TRBD2 (7 bases). The CDR3 has 16 residues. Germline loops: CDR1 LGHNA, CDR2 YNFKEQ. V shed 0 bases and J shed 2 bases, with 14 bases lying between them. Here the CDR3 reads CASSQEEGGDTYEQYF. The CDR3 nucleotides read TGTGCCAGCAGCCAAGAAGAGGGGGGGGATACCTACGAGCAGTACTTC.

The chain links TRBV5-5 to TRBJ1-5; D might be TRBD1 (5 bases). Per germline, CDR1 SGHKS and CDR2 YYEKEE (reference sequence). This CDR3 region has 15 residues. The V end lost 0 bases, the J end lost 1 base, and 8 bases lay between the germline ends. CDR3 nucleotides: TGTGCCAGCAGCTTGGCTGCAGGGAGCAATCAGCCCCAGCATTTT. This gives the protein CASSLAAGSNQPQHF.

This chain uses TRBV29-1 with TRBJ1-3; D not certain. Deletions cut 4 bases from V and 1 base from J, with 5 bases between. Germline CDR1 and CDR2: SQVTM and ANQGSEA. CDR3 length equals 12 residues. In DNA form, the CDR3 reads TGCAGCGTTGCTGAGTCTGGAAACACCATATATTTT. This encodes CSVAESGNTIYF.